This TCR beta chain was recorded in a study of blood T cell repertoires in COVID-19. Study at large: Samples of COVID-19 (acute and convalescent) were obtained from the United States, Italy and Spain.

Trimming cost V 5 bases and J 2 bases; bases outside gene matches: 3. This CDR3 is 13 amino acids long. Looked up from germline, CDR1 is SGHNT and CDR2 is YYREEE (reference sequence). Measured with immunoSEQ multiplex PCR; TCRdb has only the in-frame clones, and not every one. The sample yields over 250,000 clones, roughly 89% seen once. The sequenced sample consisted of PBMCs or T cells enriched from blood (not recorded which). The TCR sequence derives from a woman aged 55-70 years who had recovered from COVID-19. The rearrangement joins TRBV5-4 to TRBJ1-2, with 7 bases aligning to TRBD1. The CDR3 reads CASRLRGNYGYTF. CDR3 in DNA: TGTGCCAGCAGACTCAGGGGGAACTATGGCTACACCTTC.